This T cell receptor (beta chain) comes out of a study of cytomegalovirus exposure and HLA in healthy donors. Study-wide points: Published work reported that the classifier diagnosed cytomegalovirus status with high specificity and sensitivity. Three chains tied to CMV proved CMV antigen-specific in vitro. One later analysis, an examination of the roughly 130 validation repertoires, found that first-cohort TCR clusters tended to co-occur in them.

This clone was found once. Its target is unknown. Deletions cut 5 bases from V and 5 bases from J, with 16 bases between. Germline V lookup: CDR1 SGHRS, CDR2 YFSETQ. The CDR3 covers 14 residues. Sequencing used immunoSEQ multiplex PCR; TCRdb keeps in-frame clones, though not all of them. This sample has roughly 300,000 clones, with roughly 87% found just once. The source is a woman aged 30 to 39 in good health and CMV-seropositive. What was sequenced was PBMCs. The chain couples TRBV5-1 to TRBJ2-5, with D perhaps matching TRBD1 or TRBD2 (7 bases each). The DNA for the CDR3 is TGCGCCAGCAGAACACAGGGGAGGGGGGAGACCCAGTACTTC. Amino acids: CASRTQGRGETQYF.